This is a list of T cell receptor beta chains from one sample in a study of T cells in Graves' hyperthyroidism and ophthalmopathy. TCRdb redid the calling of the multiplex PCR reads with MiXCR, one entry per CDR3 protein. The sample carries hundreds of thousands of distinct CDR3 sequences, more than 11% recorded once. Input material: blood. The receptor source for this set is a woman aged 25 to 45 with Graves' hyperthyroidism that later progressed to Graves' ophthalmopathy. Both conserved end residues are part of each CDR3. A D gene is named only where the DNA matches it firmly. Only some rows state a clone size, as once, few, many or a class for expanded clones.

abundance: few
v_gene: TRBV7-9
j_gene: TRBJ2-7
d_gene: .
len: 16
CDR3aa: CASSSGSPGLNYEQYF
CDR3nt: TGTGCCAGCAGCTCAGGCTCGCCCGGCCTAAACTACGAGCAGTACTTC

abundance: .
v_gene: TRBV2
j_gene: TRBJ2-3
d_gene: .
len: 13
CDR3aa: CAFRGGRTGTQYF
CDR3nt: TGTGCCTTTAGGGGGGGGCGTACAGGTACGCAGTATTTT

abundance: many
v_gene: TRBV30
j_gene: TRBJ1-5
d_gene: .
len: 13
CDR3aa: CAWTGSGNQPQHF
CDR3nt: TGTGCCTGGACAGGGTCTGGCAATCAGCCCCAGCATTTT

abundance: .
v_gene: TRBV20-1
j_gene: TRBJ1-2
d_gene: TRBD1
len: 14
CDR3aa: CSARAGTDGYGYTF
CDR3nt: TGCAGTGCTAGGGCCGGGACAGATGGATATGGCTACACCTTC

abundance: .
v_gene: TRBV4-2
j_gene: TRBJ2-7
d_gene: TRBD1
len: 15
CDR3aa: CASSLGQGGRNEQYF
CDR3nt: TGTGCCAGCAGCCTCGGACAGGGGGGCAGAAACGAGCAGTACTTC

abundance: many
v_gene: TRBV12-3/TRBV12-4
j_gene: TRBJ1-1
d_gene: TRBD1
len: 15
CDR3aa: CASSKRQGASSEAFF
CDR3nt: TGTGCCAGCAGTAAACGACAGGGGGCTTCGTCTGAAGCTTTCTTT

abundance: many
v_gene: TRBV27
j_gene: TRBJ1-2
d_gene: TRBD1
len: 14
CDR3aa: CASSPIDRAYGYTF
CDR3nt: TGTGCCAGCAGTCCTATCGACAGGGCCTATGGCTACACCTTC

abundance: few
v_gene: TRBV3-1
j_gene: TRBJ2-1
d_gene: .
len: 12
CDR3aa: CASSQDNREGFF
CDR3nt: TGTGCCAGCAGCCAAGATAACCGCGAGGGGTTCTTC

abundance: .
v_gene: TRBV19
j_gene: TRBJ1-2
d_gene: .
len: 13
CDR3aa: CASSPVGGSGYTF
CDR3nt: TGTGCCAGTAGTCCCGTCGGCGGGTCCGGCTACACCTTC

abundance: few
v_gene: TRBV7-3
j_gene: TRBJ2-1
d_gene: TRBD2
len: 17
CDR3aa: CASSLTAVAGAVNEQFF
CDR3nt: TGTGCCAGCAGCTTAACGGCAGTAGCGGGAGCAGTCAATGAGCAGTTCTTC

abundance: many
v_gene: TRBV2
j_gene: TRBJ1-1
d_gene: TRBD1
len: 13
CDR3aa: CASMTDRITEAFF
CDR3nt: TGTGCCAGCATGACGGACAGGATCACTGAAGCTTTCTTT

abundance: many
v_gene: TRBV6-1
j_gene: TRBJ1-3
d_gene: .
len: 15
CDR3aa: CASSPGPPARNTIYF
CDR3nt: TGTGCCAGCAGTCCGGGCCCGCCCGCAAGAAACACCATATATTTT

abundance: many
v_gene: TRBV14
j_gene: TRBJ2-1
d_gene: .
len: 14
CDR3aa: CASSQDRGGNEQFF
CDR3nt: TGTGCCAGCAGCCAAGATCGGGGTGGTAATGAGCAGTTCTTC

abundance: few
v_gene: TRBV30
j_gene: TRBJ1-5
d_gene: TRBD1
len: 14
CDR3aa: CAARGQGHNQPQHF
CDR3nt: TGTGCCGCCCGGGGACAGGGGCACAATCAGCCCCAGCATTTT

abundance: many
v_gene: TRBV10-3
j_gene: TRBJ2-5
d_gene: .
len: 14
CDR3aa: CAISTGEYQETQYF
CDR3nt: TGTGCCATCAGCACCGGGGAGTACCAAGAGACCCAGTACTTC

abundance: .
v_gene: TRBV7-3
j_gene: TRBJ2-2
d_gene: TRBD1
len: 17
CDR3aa: CASSSGGWGQSTGELFF
CDR3nt: TGTGCCAGCAGCTCAGGGGGTTGGGGGCAGAGCACCGGGGAGCTGTTTTTT

abundance: many
v_gene: TRBV19
j_gene: TRBJ1-5
d_gene: .
len: 18
CDR3aa: CASSIFPAQTNGNQPQHF
CDR3nt: TGTGCCAGTAGTATTTTCCCGGCCCAGACGAATGGCAATCAGCCCCAGCATTTT

abundance: .
v_gene: TRBV15
j_gene: TRBJ2-2
d_gene: TRBD1
len: 15
CDR3aa: CATSKGQVNPGELFF
CDR3nt: TGTGCCACCAGCAAGGGACAGGTCAACCCCGGGGAGCTGTTTTTT

abundance: many
v_gene: TRBV11-3
j_gene: TRBJ2-2
d_gene: .
len: 15
CDR3aa: CASSLLLGETGELFF
CDR3nt: TGTGCCAGCAGCTTATTGCTGGGCGAAACCGGGGAGCTGTTTTTT

abundance: .
v_gene: TRBV7-8
j_gene: TRBJ2-4
d_gene: TRBD1
len: 14
CDR3aa: CASSLQGDRNIQYF
CDR3nt: TGTGCCAGCAGCTTACAGGGGGACAGAAACATTCAGTACTTC

abundance: .
v_gene: TRBV30
j_gene: TRBJ2-7
d_gene: TRBD2
len: 16
CDR3aa: CAWEGVSPSGSYEQYF
CDR3nt: TGTGCCTGGGAAGGGGTTAGTCCTAGCGGCTCCTACGAGCAGTACTTC

abundance: .
v_gene: TRBV30
j_gene: TRBJ2-6
d_gene: .
len: 13
CDR3aa: CAWKRAGANVLTF
CDR3nt: TGTGCCTGGAAGAGGGCTGGGGCCAACGTCCTGACTTTC

abundance: many
v_gene: TRBV3-1
j_gene: TRBJ1-1
d_gene: .
len: 14
CDR3aa: CASSPGDVNTEAFF
CDR3nt: TGTGCCAGCAGCCCTGGGGACGTGAACACTGAAGCTTTCTTT

abundance: .
v_gene: TRBV19
j_gene: TRBJ2-1
d_gene: TRBD2
len: 15
CDR3aa: CASTPTSAGGIEQFF
CDR3nt: TGTGCCAGTACCCCTACTAGCGCGGGAGGTATTGAGCAGTTCTTC

abundance: many
v_gene: TRBV7-2
j_gene: TRBJ2-2
d_gene: TRBD1
len: 15
CDR3aa: CASSFGDRGTGELFF
CDR3nt: TGTGCCAGCAGCTTTGGAGACAGGGGAACCGGGGAGCTGTTTTTT

abundance: many
v_gene: TRBV12-3/TRBV12-4
j_gene: TRBJ1-1
d_gene: .
len: 13
CDR3aa: CASSLSREAEAFF
CDR3nt: TGTGCCAGCAGTTTAAGCAGGGAGGCTGAAGCTTTCTTT

abundance: many
v_gene: TRBV28
j_gene: TRBJ1-1
d_gene: TRBD1
len: 15
CDR3aa: CASCGPGQGTVSAFF
CDR3nt: TGTGCCAGCTGTGGTCCGGGACAGGGAACGGTGAGCGCTTTCTTT

abundance: .
v_gene: TRBV27
j_gene: TRBJ1-2
d_gene: .
len: 12
CDR3aa: CASRSIPYGYTF
CDR3nt: TGTGCCAGCAGGTCCATCCCCTATGGCTACACCTTC

abundance: .
v_gene: TRBV7-3
j_gene: TRBJ2-5
d_gene: .
len: 13
CDR3aa: CASSFRWQETQYF
CDR3nt: TGTGCCAGCAGCTTTCGGTGGCAAGAGACCCAGTACTTC